The 2 T cell receptor beta chains reported below all come from one sample, sequenced in a study of T cells in Graves' hyperthyroidism and ophthalmopathy (dated by TCRdb to between 2019 and 2020). Library preparation employed multiplex PCR. The run used an Illumina HiSeq 2000. Amplification of TCR beta CDR3 regions was carried out from RNA transcripts. A first-round RT-PCR of the TCR CDR3 used the HTBI primer set with the Qiagen OneStep RT-PCR kit. TCRdb itself trimmed the public reads at Q25 with fastp, ran MiXCR and retained productive beta chains. Each CDR3 protein appears once, grouped with its most common genes and DNA. Within this sample are approximately 620,000 distinct CDR3 sequences, with about 16% of them counted one time only. Under 3.5% of the sample rests with the top ten. The sequenced sample consisted of blood. These TCRs come from a middle-aged woman with Graves' ophthalmopathy.

This clonotype has more than one count but fewer than ten. V and J are TRBV5-6 and TRBJ2-5; D unclear. V lost 2 bases, J lost 5 bases, and 7 bases lay in between. The CDR3 consists of 12 residues. Germline CDR1 is SGHDT and CDR2 is YYEEEE. As DNA, the CDR3 is TGTGCCAGCAGCTTCTTAGAGGAGACCCAGTACTTC. Its protein is CASSFLEETQYF.

This clonotype has more than one count but fewer than ten. The rearrangement links TRBV2 to TRBJ2-7; either TRBD1 or TRBD2 may fit D (6 bases each). V lost 6 bases and J 0 bases, leaving 12 bases between the germline ends. Germline V gene data show CDR1 as SNHLY and CDR2 as FYNNEI. This CDR3 comprises 14 residues. The CDR3 sequence: CASSRQDYSYEQYF. Here the CDR3 DNA reads TGTGCCAGCAGCCGACAGGACTACTCCTACGAGCAGTACTTC. Variable domain in full (rest from reference TRBV2 and TRBJ2-7): EPEVTQTPSHQVTQMGQEVILRCVPISNHLYFYWYRQILGQKVEFLVSFYNNEISEKSEIFDDQFSVERPDGSNFTLKIRSTKLEDSAMYFCASSRQDYSYEQYFGPGTRLTVT.